These 29 T cell receptor beta chains were sequenced from one sample in a study of T-cell reconstitution after alpha-beta-depleted transplantation in children. TCRbeta library construction was performed incorporating unique molecular identifiers. Each CDR3 protein gets one entry after TCRdb re-called the PCR reads with MiXCR. Of 300,000 or so distinct CDR3 sequences listed, over 20% are singletons. Material: PBMCs, mostly from graft donor cells, obtained 180 days after TCRalphabeta/CD19-depleted stem cell transplant. The receptors stem from a male patient younger than 18 who had a stem cell transplant for acute lymphoblastic leukemia, so the T cells may come from the graft donor.

Ten or more counts support this clonotype. The chain combines TRBV29-1 with TRBJ2-1, with unresolved D. V shed 8 bases and J shed 2 bases, with 10 bases lying between them. Germline CDR1 reads SQVTM; CDR2 reads ANQGSEA. The CDR3 runs to 12 residues. In nucleotides, the CDR3 is TGCAGCCCCGGGCCCACCTACAATGAGCAGTTCTTC. Translation: CSPGPTYNEQFF.

The gene calls are TRBV30 and TRBJ1-1; D is possibly TRBD1 (6 bases). V lost 0 bases and J 0 bases, leaving 14 bases between the germline ends. The CDR3 loop spans 16 amino acids. Germline V gene lookup returns CDR1 GTSNPN and CDR2 SVGIG (reference sequence). Here the CDR3 reads CAWSVQGFRMNTEAFF. The CDR3 bases are TGTGCCTGGAGTGTACAGGGTTTTCGCATGAACACTGAAGCTTTCTTT.

This clonotype has a handful of counts. This chain joins TRBV11-1 and TRBJ2-3; TRBD2 might be the D (5 bases). The V and J ends lost 3 bases and 4 bases respectively, with 11 bases between them. CDR1 is SGHAT, CDR2 FQDESV, per germline (reference sequence). The CDR3 sequence is 14 residues long. CDR3 sequence (DNA): TGTGCCAGCAGCTTCGGGGTCCTACCAGATACGCAGTATTTT. Its translation: CASSFGVLPDTQYF. Supplemented by reference TRBV11-1 and TRBJ2-3, the full variable domain reads EAEVAQSPRYKITEKSQAVAFWCDPISGHATLYWYRQILGQGPELLVQFQDESVVDDSQLPKDRFSAERLKGVDSTLKIQPAELGDSAMYLCASSFGVLPDTQYFGPGTRLTVL.

This clonotype was counted only a few times. This CDR3 is CASSETGLNSPLHF. CDR3 in DNA: TGTGCCAGCAGCGAGACAGGACTGAATTCACCCCTCCACTTT. V and J are TRBV9 and TRBJ1-6, with D perhaps matching TRBD1 (6 bases). The CDR3 extends over 14 amino acids. The V end was cut by 3 bases, the J end by 7 bases, with 11 bases between. CDR1 and CDR2 from the germline V gene are SGDLS and YYNGEE. Filled out from reference TRBV9 and TRBJ1-6, the complete variable domain reads DSGVTQTPKHLITATGQRVTLRCSPRSGDLSVYWYQQSLDQGLQFLIQYYNGEERAKGNILERFSAQQFPDLHSELNLSSLELGDSALYFCASSETGLNSPLHFGNGTRLTVT.

The chain couples TRBV4-1 to TRBJ1-1; no reliable D call. CDR1 is MGHRA, CDR2 YSYEKL, per germline. The CDR3 runs to 15 residues. The V end lost 0 bases, the J end lost 0 bases, and 8 bases lay between the germline ends. The CDR3 loop reads CASSQDAALNTEAFF. The DNA for the CDR3 is TGCGCCAGCAGCCAAGATGCTGCCTTGAACACTGAAGCTTTCTTT.

The rearrangement joins TRBV5-6 to TRBJ2-2; D tentatively reads TRBD1 or TRBD2 (5 bases each). CDR1 is SGHDT and CDR2 is YYEEEE in the germline V gene. This CDR3 is 19 amino acids long. V lost 0 bases, J lost 4 bases, and 22 bases lay in between. CDR3 in DNA: TGTGCCAGCAGCTTGGAATGGGGACGCCGCCTCAACCCCACCGGGGAGCTGTTTTTT. Amino acid sequence: CASSLEWGRRLNPTGELFF.

The chain combines TRBV7-6 with TRBJ2-2; D is perhaps TRBD2 (7 bases). The CDR3 covers 15 residues. CDR1 SGHVS and CDR2 FNYEAQ come from the germline V gene. V lost 8 bases to trimming and J lost 3 bases, with 16 bases between them. The CDR3 spells CASGGGLADTGELFF. CDR3 sequence (DNA): TGTGCCAGCGGGGGGGGCCTAGCGGACACCGGGGAGCTGTTTTTT.

This clonotype was seen only a few times. The chain has TRBV10-3 and TRBJ2-7, with TRBD1 matching 7 bases. From germline, CDR1 is ENHRY and CDR2 SYGVKD. The CDR3 is 12 residues long. V trimming: 4 bases; J trimming: 12 bases; junction bases outside the gene matches: 9. The CDR3 here is CAISGQGQRWYF. In DNA, the CDR3 is TGTGCCATCAGTGGACAGGGTCAAAGATGGTACTTC.

The genes are TRBV28 and TRBJ2-3; D is unresolved. The CDR3 has 15 amino acids. Germline CDR1 MDHEN, CDR2 SYDVKM. Trimming took off 8 bases at V and 4 bases at J, with 19 bases between the two ends. For the CDR3, the DNA is TGTGCCAGCGGGCCCACAGAAAGGGTGGCAGATACGCAGTATTTT. Translating it yields CASGPTERVADTQYF.

There are a few counts of this clonotype. CDR3 protein: CATSLRRQPYEQYF. For the CDR3, the DNA is TGTGCCACCAGCCTCCGACGACAGCCCTACGAGCAGTACTTC. The rearrangement links TRBV15 to TRBJ2-7, with D possibly matching TRBD1 (5 bases). V was shortened by 5 bases and J by 2 bases, with 13 bases between the two germline ends. The CDR3 totals 14 residues. Germline V gene lookup returns CDR1 LNHNV and CDR2 YYDKDF (reference sequence).

The rearrangement joins TRBV20-1 to TRBJ2-4; TRBD2 matches at 12 bases. Germline trimming cut 1 base from V and 0 bases from J; bases unmatched to any gene: 4. The CDR3 is made up of 17 amino acids. CDR1 is DFQATT and CDR2 is SNEGSKA in the germline V gene (reference sequence). The CDR3 is CSARASGRVLAKNIQYF. As DNA, the CDR3 is TGCAGTGCTAGAGCTAGCGGGAGGGTCCTAGCCAAAAACATTCAGTACTTC.

This clonotype showed up just a few times. The V and J genes are TRBV20-1 and TRBJ2-7; 12 positions agree with TRBD2. Germline CDR1 and CDR2: DFQATT and SNEGSKA (reference sequence). The CDR3 has 15 amino acids. The J segment lost 5 bases and the V segment lost 3 bases, leaving 8 bases of the junction unmatched. This CDR3 is CSARRLAGGPHEQYF. CDR3 DNA sequence: TGCAGTGCTAGGAGGCTAGCGGGAGGGCCCCACGAGCAGTACTTC.

A few counts support this clonotype. The chain recombines TRBV2 with TRBJ2-3; D uncertain. CDR3 length equals 13 residues. Germline V CDR1 and CDR2: SNHLY, FYNNEI. Trimming pared 6 bases from V and 6 bases from J, leaving 13 bases between. The CDR3 loop reads CASSPVLRDTQYF. CDR3 nucleotide sequence: TGTGCCAGCAGCCCAGTCCTGCGGGATACGCAGTATTTT.

Here the CDR3 DNA reads TGTGCCACCAGTGATTCCTGGACGTCGAACACCGGGGAGCTGTTTTTT. As protein: CATSDSWTSNTGELFF. The chain combines TRBV24-1 with TRBJ2-2; D is unclear. V lost 2 bases, J lost 0 bases, and 9 bases lay in between. Germline CDR1 reads KGHDR; CDR2 reads SFDVKD. The CDR3 runs to 16 residues.

Only a few counts were recorded for this clonotype. The chain is built from TRBV7-6 and TRBJ2-1; 8 positions match TRBD2. This CDR3 contains 16 residues. Germline V lookup: CDR1 SGHVS, CDR2 FNYEAQ. The ends lost 2 bases at V and 4 bases at J; junction bases unmatched: 7. The CDR3 sequence is CASSLLSGRAYNEQFF. The DNA for the CDR3 is TGTGCCAGCAGCTTACTGTCCGGGAGGGCGTACAATGAGCAGTTCTTC.

The chain is built from TRBV27 and TRBJ2-7, with TRBD2 as a possible D gene (5 bases). Trimming pared 5 bases from V and 2 bases from J, leaving 16 bases between. Germline loops: CDR1 MNHEY, CDR2 SMNVEV (reference sequence). This CDR3 contains 15 residues. This CDR3 is CASSARSVPPYEQYF. In nucleotides, the CDR3 is TGTGCCAGCAGTGCCCGTAGCGTACCTCCCTACGAGCAGTACTTC.

This clonotype appeared a single time. The chain combines TRBV5-1 with TRBJ1-2, with TRBD1 matching over 9 bases. In germline, CDR1 is SGHRS, CDR2 YFSETQ. With V trimmed by 4 bases and J by 7 bases, 14 bases remained unmatched. This CDR3 is 16 amino acids long. DNA for the CDR3: TGCGCCAGCAGCATTCAGCCGGGACAGGGATTCTCTGGCTACACCTTC. Translating it yields CASSIQPGQGFSGYTF.

This clonotype was seen ten or more times. The chain couples TRBV12-3 or TRBV12-4 to TRBJ2-6; D ambiguous. The CDR3 runs to 13 residues. Trimming pared 6 bases from V and 1 base from J, leaving 4 bases between. The CDR3 coding sequence is TGTGCCAGCAGGCCATCTGGGGCCAACGTCCTGACTTTC. Residues: CASRPSGANVLTF.

A word on this clonotype: Its ends do not fully match the called genes, so a read error is possible. The rearrangement joins TRBV13 to TRBJ2-7, with D maybe TRBD1 (6 bases). The CDR3 has 15 amino acids. Looked up from germline, CDR1 is PRHDT and CDR2 is FYEKMQ (reference sequence). The CDR3 spells CASSLTGLNSYGQYF. Written as DNA, the CDR3 is TGTGCCAGCAGCTTAACAGGGTTGAACTCCTACGGGCAGTACTTC.

The chain joins TRBV7-2 to TRBJ2-3; TRBD1 matches 8 bases. The CDR3 is 15 amino acids. V was clipped by 5 bases and J by 3 bases; unmatched bases: 7. CDR1 and CDR2 from the germline V gene are SGHTA and FQGNSA. The chain's CDR3 is CASSIGQGRTDTQYF. The CDR3 DNA reads as TGTGCCAGCAGCATAGGACAGGGTCGAACAGATACGCAGTATTTT.

At least ten counts were recorded for this clonotype. The chain recombines TRBV12-3 or TRBV12-4 with TRBJ1-4; D is undetermined. The CDR3 sequence is 14 residues long. V shed 6 bases and J shed 0 bases, with 8 bases lying between them. The CDR3 is CASRAAATNEKLFF. The CDR3 coding sequence is TGTGCCAGCAGGGCGGCTGCAACTAATGAAAAACTGTTTTTT.

This clonotype was detected only a few times. V and J are TRBV5-6 and TRBJ1-2; 7 nucleotides match TRBD1. This CDR3 has 13 amino acids. The V gene end was trimmed by 4 bases and the J gene end by 5 bases; junction bases not matched to a gene: 5. Germline values: CDR1 SGHDT, CDR2 YYEEEE. In DNA, the CDR3 is TGTGCCAGCAGCGCAAGGGGGCTATATGGCTACACCTTC. It is translated as CASSARGLYGYTF.

This chain connects TRBV5-1 to TRBJ2-7, with 14 bases fitting TRBD2. CDR1 is SGHRS, CDR2 YFSETQ, per germline. CDR3 length equals 18 residues. V was clipped by 2 bases and J by 4 bases; unmatched bases: 11. The CDR3 DNA is TGCGCCAGCAGCTTTACACACGGACTAGCGGGAGGTGGGTACGAGCAGTACTTC. The encoded protein is CASSFTHGLAGGGYEQYF.

This clonotype was counted only a few times. For the CDR3, the DNA is TGTGCCATCAGCCGACCTGGGGACTATGGCTACACCTTC. It translates to CAISRPGDYGYTF. V and J are TRBV10-3 and TRBJ1-2; D remains unclear. Trimming removed 6 bases from V and 3 bases from J, with 11 bases in between. This CDR3 is built from 13 residues. Germline V gene data show CDR1 as ENHRY and CDR2 as SYGVKD.

V usage is TRBV15 and J usage is TRBJ2-1, with 7 bases lining up with TRBD2. J was trimmed by 3 bases and V by 11 bases; bases with no gene match: 19. Germline V gene data show CDR1 as LNHNV and CDR2 as YYDKDF (reference sequence). The CDR3 is 17 amino acids. The CDR3 loop reads CAPSPLHRDYCYNEQFF. The CDR3 DNA follows: TGTGCCCCATCTCCTTTACACCGGGACTATTGCTACAATGAGCAGTTCTTC.

This clonotype showed up many times. The rearrangement links TRBV20-1 to TRBJ2-3, with D unclear. Germline V gives CDR1 DFQATT, CDR2 SNEGSKA (reference sequence). CDR3 size: 15 residues. V lost 5 bases and J lost 0, with 15 bases in between. The CDR3 bases are TGCAGTGCTTCGCCTCCGGGCTCGAGCACAGATACGCAGTATTTT. Its protein is CSASPPGSSTDTQYF.

The rearrangement links TRBV20-1 to TRBJ2-2; 8 bases are a match to TRBD1. CDR1 is DFQATT, CDR2 SNEGSKA, per germline (reference sequence). The CDR3 contains 14 residues. V lost 6 bases to trimming and J lost 7 bases; unmatched junction nucleotides: 10. CDR3: CSAAGGWGLGELFF. The CDR3 DNA sequence: TGCAGTGCCGCAGGGGGCTGGGGGCTCGGGGAGCTGTTTTTT.

The chain links TRBV11-2 to TRBJ2-1, with 10 positions matching TRBD2. There are 17 residues in the CDR3. V was pared by 1 base and J by 2 bases, with 5 bases of the junction left unmatched. Germline loops: CDR1 SGHAT, CDR2 FQNNGV. The CDR3 bases are TGTGCCAGCAGCTTAGGGACTAGCGGTCATACCTACAATGAGCAGTTCTTC. As protein: CASSLGTSGHTYNEQFF.

The chain uses TRBV12-3 or TRBV12-4 and TRBJ1-1; D unresolved. With 5 bases removed from V and 8 bases from J, the gap between germline ends came to 9 bases. CDR3 size: 11 residues. In DNA, the CDR3 is TGTGCCAGCAGTCCAAGAAGCGAAGCTTTCTTT. Protein product: CASSPRSEAFF.